This passage covers 28 T cell receptor beta chains from one sample sequenced in a study of cytomegalovirus exposure and HLA in healthy donors. PCR amplification relied on 60 Vbeta primers (plus 13 Jbeta primers). Data came from immunoSEQ multiplex PCR; TCRdb stores just in-frame clones and leaves some out. The sample records about 190,000 clones, 70% to 75% being singletons. The sequenced sample consisted of PBMCs. The receptor source for this set is a man in his thirties or forties in good health and CMV-seropositive.

This clone was recorded a few times. The rearrangement joins TRBV7-8 to TRBJ2-5; maybe TRBD2 (6 bases). Per germline, CDR1 SGHVS and CDR2 FQNEAQ. The CDR3 sequence is 15 residues long. V was trimmed by 4 bases and J by 3 bases, leaving 15 bases between them. The CDR3 DNA follows: TGTGCCAGCAGCTCCCCCGGGGAGGTCAAAGAGACCCAGTACTTC. Encoded protein: CASSSPGEVKETQYF.

This clone was detected a few times. This chain links TRBV19 with TRBJ2-1; 7 bases align to TRBD1. In germline, CDR1 is LNHDA, CDR2 SQIVND (reference sequence). Trimming cost V 6 bases and J 6 bases; bases outside gene matches: 5. The CDR3 is 13 residues long. CDR3 region: CASSNRGINEQFF. The CDR3 nucleotides are TGTGCCAGTAGCAACAGGGGAATCAATGAGCAGTTCTTC. Using reference TRBV19 and TRBJ2-1 for the parts outside the CDR3, the full variable domain is DGGITQSPKYLFRKEGQNVTLSCEQNLNHDAMYWYRQDPGQGLRLIYYSQIVNDFQKGDIAEGYSVSREKKESFPLTVTSAQKNPTAFYLCASSNRGINEQFFGPGTRLTVL.

In DNA form, the CDR3 reads TGTGCCAGTAGTATAAAGGGACAGGGTACCTACGAGCAGTACTTC. It codes for CASSIKGQGTYEQYF. The chain combines TRBV19 with TRBJ2-7; 9 bases line up with TRBD1. There are 15 residues in the CDR3. V gave up 2 bases and J gave up 2 bases; unmatched junction bases: 4. Per the germline V gene, CDR1 is LNHDA and CDR2 is SQIVND (reference sequence).

The chain employs TRBV7-9 and TRBJ2-3, with a tentative D call TRBD2 (6 bases). The V end lost 6 bases, the J end lost 8 bases, and 15 bases lay between the germline ends. CDR1 is SEHNR, CDR2 FQNEAQ, per germline (reference sequence). This CDR3 has 13 amino acids. The CDR3: CASSPGGRGTQYF. The DNA for the CDR3 is TGTGCCAGCAGTCCCGGGGGTAGGGGTACGCAGTATTTT.

CDR3 DNA: TGTGCCTGGAGAACTCCTCAGGGACAACTGAACACTGAAGCTTTCTTT. This translates into CAWRTPQGQLNTEAFF. This sequence joins TRBV30 and TRBJ1-1; perhaps TRBD1 as D (6 bases). The CDR3 contains 16 residues. The V end was cut by 3 bases, the J end by 0 bases, with 17 bases between. Germline assignment: CDR1 GTSNPN and CDR2 SVGIG (reference sequence).

V and J are TRBV19 and TRBJ1-6; 8 bases are a match to TRBD1. The germline gives CDR1 LNHDA, CDR2 SQIVND (reference sequence). Germline trimming cut 4 bases from V and 10 bases from J; bases unmatched to any gene: 15. This CDR3 contains 17 residues. This CDR3 reads CASSTGQGKMNRSPLHF. In nucleotides, the CDR3 is TGTGCCAGTAGTACAGGACAGGGAAAGATGAACCGCTCACCCCTCCACTTT.

This clone appeared a few times. Other DNA sequences in the same sample also yield this CDR3. The rearrangement joins TRBV5-1 to TRBJ2-3; 7 nucleotides align to TRBD2. In germline, CDR1 is SGHRS, CDR2 YFSETQ. The CDR3 contains 14 residues. V was clipped by 3 bases and J by 1 base; unmatched bases: 2. The CDR3 loop is CASSSSGGTDTQYF. The CDR3, as DNA: TGCGCCAGCAGCTCTAGCGGAGGCACAGATACGCAGTATTTT. Supplemented by reference TRBV5-1 and TRBJ2-3, the full variable domain reads KAGVTQTPRYLIKTRGQQVTLSCSPISGHRSVSWYQQTPGQGLQFLFEYFSETQRNKGNFPGRFSGRQFSNSRSEMNVSTLELGDSALYLCASSSSGGTDTQYFGPGTRLTVL.

The V and J genes are TRBV5-1 and TRBJ1-6; tentatively, D is TRBD1 (5 bases). The CDR3 covers 16 residues. Per germline, CDR1 SGHRS and CDR2 YFSETQ. Trimming removed 1 base at V and 0 bases at J, with 8 bases between. The DNA of the CDR3 is TGCGCCAGCAGCTTGAGTGGGGCCTCCTATAATTCACCCCTCCACTTT. Its protein product is CASSLSGASYNSPLHF.

The chain joins TRBV5-5 to TRBJ2-7; 9 bases fit TRBD1. The CDR3 runs 16 residues. CDR1 is SGHKS, CDR2 YYEKEE, per germline (reference sequence). V was clipped by 4 bases and J by 6 bases; unmatched bases: 14. The CDR3 DNA reads as TGTGCCAGCAGCCTTCAAGGGGGACAGGGACGGGCCGAGCAGTACTTC. Its protein product is CASSLQGGQGRAEQYF. Complete variable domain (other parts from reference TRBV5-5 and TRBJ2-7): DAGVTQSPTHLIKTRGQQVTLRCSPISGHKSVSWYQQVLGQGPQFIFQYYEKEERGRGNFPDRFSARQFPNYSSELNVNALLLGDSALYLCASSLQGGQGRAEQYFGPGTRLTVT.

The chain combines TRBV10-2 with TRBJ1-4; 8 bases map to TRBD1. This CDR3 region has 15 residues. Trimming removed 6 bases from V and 4 bases from J; junction bases left unmatched: 7. Germline assignment: CDR1 WSHSY and CDR2 SAAADI. For the CDR3, the DNA is TGCGCCAGCAGCGATACAGGGGGTAGTAATGAAAAACTGTTTTTT. It codes for CASSDTGGSNEKLFF.

Comment on this clone: This sample also contains other DNA sequences that code for the same CDR3. The V and J genes are TRBV7-2 and TRBJ2-1; the match to TRBD1 covers 8 bases. This CDR3 is 15 amino acids long. Trimming at V came to 1 base and at J to 2 bases, leaving 1 base not matched to a gene. CDR1 and CDR2 from the germline V gene are SGHTA and FQGNSA. CDR3 amino acids: CASSLGQGTYNEQFF. CDR3 nucleotide sequence: TGTGCCAGCAGCTTAGGACAGGGGACCTACAATGAGCAGTTCTTC.

The chain is built from TRBV6-1 and TRBJ1-5; D is uncertain. The germline V and J ends were trimmed by 6 bases and 5 bases, with 11 bases remaining between them. The CDR3 is made up of 13 amino acids. Per germline, CDR1 MNHNS and CDR2 SASEGT. The CDR3 protein is CASRKDGDQPQHF. Here the CDR3 DNA reads TGTGCCAGCAGAAAGGACGGGGATCAGCCCCAGCATTTT.

This chain joins TRBV15 and TRBJ2-7; 11 bases align to TRBD2. In germline, CDR1 is LNHNV, CDR2 YYDKDF (reference sequence). Trimming cost V 1 base and J 4 bases; bases outside gene matches: 9. This CDR3 spans 17 amino acids. The CDR3 DNA follows: TGTGCCACCAGCAGAGCGGGGGCTAGCGGGAGGTCGTACGAGCAGTACTTC. This gives the protein CATSRAGASGRSYEQYF. The variable domain in full, completed from reference TRBV15 and TRBJ2-7, reads DAMVIQNPRYQVTQFGKPVTLSCSQTLNHNVMYWYQQKSSQAPKLLFHYYDKDFNNEADTPDNFQSRRPNTSFCFLDIRSPGLGDTAMYLCATSRAGASGRSYEQYFGPGTRLTVT.

This chain joins TRBV7-9 and TRBJ2-1; D call uncertain. This CDR3 has 14 residues. Germline loops: CDR1 SEHNR, CDR2 FQNEAQ (reference sequence). V was clipped by 5 bases and J by 0 bases, with 8 bases between them. The CDR3 DNA reads TGTGCCAGCAGCCAAGACACCTCCTACAATGAGCAGTTCTTC. Residues: CASSQDTSYNEQFF. Based on the CDR3 plus reference TRBV7-9 and TRBJ2-1, the full variable domain is DTGVSQNPRHKITKRGQNVTFRCDPISEHNRLYWYRQTLGQGPEFLTYFQNEAQLEKSRLLSDRFSAERPKGSFSTLEIQRTEQGDSAMYLCASSQDTSYNEQFFGPGTRLTVL.

A few counts support this clone. This rearrangement joins TRBV5-4 to TRBJ2-3; 7 positions agree with TRBD1. Unmatched junction bases numbered 10, after V lost 4 bases and J lost 2 bases. The germline V gene has CDR1 SGHNT and CDR2 YYREEE (reference sequence). The CDR3 extends over 16 amino acids. CDR3: CASSVGTAVYTDTQYF. CDR3 sequence (DNA): TGTGCCAGCAGCGTGGGGACAGCCGTATACACAGATACGCAGTATTTT.

This rearrangement joins TRBV7-2 to TRBJ2-4; D is perhaps TRBD1 (5 bases). The CDR3 has 13 amino acids. Germline CDR1 reads SGHTA; CDR2 reads FQGNSA. The germline V and J ends were trimmed by 6 bases and 5 bases, with 11 bases remaining between them. The CDR3 region is CASSFRTQNIQYF. DNA of the CDR3: TGTGCCAGCAGTTTCCGGACACAAAACATTCAGTACTTC.

V usage is TRBV5-1 and J usage is TRBJ1-1; D is uncertain. The ends were cut back, 0 bases at V and 0 bases at J, with 3 bases in the middle. CDR3 length: 13 amino acids. Germline V gene data show CDR1 as SGHRS and CDR2 as YFSETQ. This chain's CDR3 is CASSLALNTEAFF. The CDR3 bases are TGCGCCAGCAGCTTGGCTTTGAACACTGAAGCTTTCTTT.

J is TRBJ2-5 and V is TRBV19; possible D gene TRBD2, 5 bases. V was cut by 3 bases and J by 2 bases, with 10 bases left in between. This CDR3 spans 14 amino acids. Germline assignment: CDR1 LNHDA and CDR2 SQIVND (reference sequence). The CDR3 coding sequence is TGTGCCAGTAGTATTAGCCTAGCTCAAGAGACCCAGTACTTC. Its translation is CASSISLAQETQYF.

The rearrangement joins TRBV25-1 to TRBJ1-2, with D hard to call. Germline lookup yields CDR1 MGHDK and CDR2 SYGVNS. V was trimmed by 1 base and J by 8 bases, leaving 23 bases between them. There are 17 residues in the CDR3. This CDR3 reads CASSEWLNALNYDGYTF. CDR3 DNA sequence: TGTGCCAGCAGTGAATGGTTAAATGCCCTTAACTATGACGGCTACACCTTC.

The chain carries TRBV2 and TRBJ2-1; D not certain. CDR3 length: 11 amino acids. V was clipped by 4 bases and J by 6 bases, with 4 bases between them. Germline CDR1 and CDR2: SNHLY and FYNNEI. The CDR3 protein is CASSGLNEQFF. The CDR3 nucleotides read TGTGCCAGCAGTGGACTCAATGAGCAGTTCTTC.

This chain links TRBV10-3 with TRBJ1-1; 7 bases fit TRBD1. The V gene's germline CDR1 is ENHRY and CDR2 SYGVKD. This CDR3 has 13 amino acids. V trimming: 7 bases; J trimming: 3 bases; junction bases outside the gene matches: 5. The CDR3 spells CAITRQGDTEAFF. CDR3 nucleotides: TGTGCCATCACCAGACAGGGAGACACTGAAGCTTTCTTT.

This clone occurred once. This chain links TRBV10-3 with TRBJ1-5; D gene uncertain. Germline V gene sequence: CDR1 ENHRY, CDR2 SYGVKD. V was shortened by 3 bases and J by 4 bases, with 19 bases between the two germline ends. The CDR3 sequence is 17 residues long. The CDR3 spells CAISDPYAGIENQPQHF. The CDR3 DNA sequence: TGTGCCATCAGTGACCCGTATGCTGGCATCGAAAATCAGCCCCAGCATTTT.

This clone turned up a few times. The CDR3 sequence: CASSEQAAPGGGELFF. The CDR3 nucleotides read TGTGCCAGCAGTGAGCAGGCGGCACCGGGAGGCGGGGAGCTGTTTTTT. The rearrangement links TRBV6-4 to TRBJ2-2, with 7 bases matching TRBD2. This CDR3 is built from 16 residues. The J segment lost 7 bases and the V segment lost 3 bases, leaving 11 bases of the junction unmatched. CDR1 and CDR2 (germline): MRHNA, SNTAGT.

The CDR3 nucleotides read TGTGCCAGTAGTAGTTTAGCGGGAGTCCTCTCCTACGAGCAGTACTTC. Protein product: CASSSLAGVLSYEQYF. The rearrangement uses TRBV19 and TRBJ2-7; 9 bases align to TRBD2. The V gene's germline CDR1 is LNHDA and CDR2 SQIVND (reference sequence). With V trimmed by 4 bases and J by 0 bases, 7 bases remained unmatched. The CDR3 is 16 amino acids.

This clone was recorded only once. J is TRBJ1-1 and V is TRBV30; 12 nucleotides align to TRBD1. The CDR3 spans 13 residues. V was clipped by 8 bases and J by 5 bases; unmatched bases: 6. CDR1 and CDR2 (germline): GTSNPN, SVGIG (reference sequence). CDR3 in amino acids: CARDRGLGTEAFF. In DNA form, the CDR3 reads TGTGCCAGGGACAGGGGGCTGGGAACTGAAGCTTTCTTT.

The genes are TRBV7-6 and TRBJ2-1; TRBD1 might be the D (6 bases). This CDR3 has 15 residues. Trimming shortened V by 5 bases and J by 4 bases, and 15 bases separated the two germline ends. Germline V lookup: CDR1 SGHVS, CDR2 FNYEAQ. The CDR3 nucleotides read TGTGCCAGCAGCCCCCGACAGGAGCAATACAATGAGCAGTTCTTC. Its translation is CASSPRQEQYNEQFF.

The gene calls are TRBV25-1 and TRBJ2-2, with 7 bases that match TRBD1. The V gene's germline CDR1 is MGHDK and CDR2 SYGVNS. V lost 5 bases and J lost 6; bases outside the gene matches: 9. This CDR3 region has 15 residues. CDR3 residues: CASSHRQGKAGELFF. Here the CDR3 DNA reads TGTGCCAGCAGTCATAGACAGGGTAAAGCCGGGGAGCTGTTTTTT. Looking up the rest from reference TRBV25-1 and TRBJ2-2 gives the full variable domain: EADIYQTPRYLVIGTGKKITLECSQTMGHDKMYWYQQDPGMELHLIHYSYGVNSTEKGDLSSESTVSRIRTEHFPLTLESARPSHTSQYLCASSHRQGKAGELFFGEGSRLTVL.

This rearrangement joins TRBV7-3 to TRBJ2-3; 8 bases are shared with TRBD1. The CDR3 consists of 15 residues. J lost 4 bases, V lost 4 bases, and 7 bases had no gene match. Per germline, CDR1 SGHTA and CDR2 FQGTGA. The CDR3 sequence: CASSYRQGWADTQYF. In nucleotides, the CDR3 is TGTGCCAGCAGCTACCGACAGGGGTGGGCAGATACGCAGTATTTT.